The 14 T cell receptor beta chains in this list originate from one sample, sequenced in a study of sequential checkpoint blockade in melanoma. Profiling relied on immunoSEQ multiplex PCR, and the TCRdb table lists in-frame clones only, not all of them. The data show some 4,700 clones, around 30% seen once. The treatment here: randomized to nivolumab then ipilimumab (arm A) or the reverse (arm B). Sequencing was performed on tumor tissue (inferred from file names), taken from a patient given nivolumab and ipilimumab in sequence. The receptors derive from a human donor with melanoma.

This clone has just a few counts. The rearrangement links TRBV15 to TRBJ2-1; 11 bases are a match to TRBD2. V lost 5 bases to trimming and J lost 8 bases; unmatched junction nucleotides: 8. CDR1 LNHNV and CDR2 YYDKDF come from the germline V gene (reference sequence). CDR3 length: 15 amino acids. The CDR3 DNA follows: TGTGCCACCAGCGCCACTAGCGGGAGTTCCCATGAGCAGTTCTTC. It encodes CATSATSGSSHEQFF.

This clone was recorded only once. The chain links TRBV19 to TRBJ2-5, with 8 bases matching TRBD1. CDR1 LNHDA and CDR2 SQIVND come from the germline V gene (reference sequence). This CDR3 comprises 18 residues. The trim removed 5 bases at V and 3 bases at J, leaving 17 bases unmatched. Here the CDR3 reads CASSPGTGLGWLKETQYF. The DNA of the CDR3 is TGTGCCAGTAGTCCTGGGACAGGCCTAGGATGGCTGAAAGAGACCCAGTACTTC.

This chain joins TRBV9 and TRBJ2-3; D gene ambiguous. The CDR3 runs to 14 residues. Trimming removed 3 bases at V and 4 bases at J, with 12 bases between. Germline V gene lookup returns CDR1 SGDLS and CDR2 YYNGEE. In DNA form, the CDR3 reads TGTGCCAGCAGCGCTCGGACCATACCAGATACGCAGTATTTT. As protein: CASSARTIPDTQYF.

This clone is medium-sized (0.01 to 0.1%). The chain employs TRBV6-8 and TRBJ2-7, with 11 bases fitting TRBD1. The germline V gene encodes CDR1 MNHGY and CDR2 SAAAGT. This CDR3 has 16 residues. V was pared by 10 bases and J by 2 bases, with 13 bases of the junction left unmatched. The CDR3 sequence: CAISGLGQGATYEQYF. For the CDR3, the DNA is TGTGCCATCAGCGGCTTAGGACAGGGGGCGACCTACGAGCAGTACTTC.

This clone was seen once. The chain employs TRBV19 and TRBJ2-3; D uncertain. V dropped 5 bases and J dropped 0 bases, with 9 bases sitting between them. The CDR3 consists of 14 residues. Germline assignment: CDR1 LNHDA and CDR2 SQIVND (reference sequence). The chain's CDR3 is CASSSAPSTDTQYF. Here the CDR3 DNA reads TGTGCCAGTAGTTCAGCTCCTAGCACAGATACGCAGTATTTT.

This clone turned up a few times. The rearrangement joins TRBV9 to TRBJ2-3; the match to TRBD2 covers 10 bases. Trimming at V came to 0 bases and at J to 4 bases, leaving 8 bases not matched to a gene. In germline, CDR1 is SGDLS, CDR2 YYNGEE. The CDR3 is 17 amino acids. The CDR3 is CASSVVPSGSFADTQYF. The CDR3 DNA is TGTGCCAGCAGCGTAGTGCCTAGCGGGAGTTTTGCAGATACGCAGTATTTT. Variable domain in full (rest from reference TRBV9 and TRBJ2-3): DSGVTQTPKHLITATGQRVTLRCSPRSGDLSVYWYQQSLDQGLQFLIQYYNGEERAKGNILERFSAQQFPDLHSELNLSSLELGDSALYFCASSVVPSGSFADTQYFGPGTRLTVL.

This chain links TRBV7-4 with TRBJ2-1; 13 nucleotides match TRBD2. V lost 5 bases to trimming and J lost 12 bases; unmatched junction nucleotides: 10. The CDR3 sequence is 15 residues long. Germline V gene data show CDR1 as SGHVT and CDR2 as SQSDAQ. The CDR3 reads CASSRGLAGAGSQFF. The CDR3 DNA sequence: TGTGCCAGCAGCCGAGGACTAGCGGGAGCCGGGTCGCAGTTCTTC.

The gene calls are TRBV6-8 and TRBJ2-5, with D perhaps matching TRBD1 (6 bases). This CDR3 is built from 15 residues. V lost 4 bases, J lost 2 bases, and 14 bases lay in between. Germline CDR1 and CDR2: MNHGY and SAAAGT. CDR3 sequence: CASSSYREIQETQYF. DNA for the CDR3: TGTGCCAGCAGTTCGTACAGGGAGATACAAGAGACCCAGTACTTC.

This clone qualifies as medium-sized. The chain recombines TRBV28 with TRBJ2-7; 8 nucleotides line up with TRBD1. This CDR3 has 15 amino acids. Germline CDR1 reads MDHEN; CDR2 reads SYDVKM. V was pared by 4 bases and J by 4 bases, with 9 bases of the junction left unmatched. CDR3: CASSSSTGASYEQYF. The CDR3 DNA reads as TGTGCCAGCAGTTCATCGACAGGGGCCAGTTACGAGCAGTACTTC.

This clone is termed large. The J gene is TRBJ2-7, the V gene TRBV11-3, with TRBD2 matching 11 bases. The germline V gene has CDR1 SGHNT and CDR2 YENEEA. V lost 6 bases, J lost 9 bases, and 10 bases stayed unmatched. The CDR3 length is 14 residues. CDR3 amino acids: CASRSGLAVGVQYF. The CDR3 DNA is TGTGCCAGCAGATCGGGACTAGCGGTCGGAGTGCAGTACTTC.

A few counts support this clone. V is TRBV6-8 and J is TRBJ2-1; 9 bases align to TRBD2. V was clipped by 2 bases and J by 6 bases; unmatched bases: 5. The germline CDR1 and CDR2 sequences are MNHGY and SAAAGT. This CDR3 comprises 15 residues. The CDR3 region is CASSYEGGRGNEQFF. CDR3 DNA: TGTGCCAGCAGTTACGAAGGCGGGAGGGGCAATGAGCAGTTCTTC.

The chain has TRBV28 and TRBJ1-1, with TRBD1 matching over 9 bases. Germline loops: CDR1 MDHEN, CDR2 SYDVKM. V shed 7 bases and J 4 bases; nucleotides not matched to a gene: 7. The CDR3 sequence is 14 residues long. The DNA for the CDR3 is TGTGCCAGCACCCTAACAGGGGGCATCACTGAAGCTTTCTTT. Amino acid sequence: CASTLTGGITEAFF.

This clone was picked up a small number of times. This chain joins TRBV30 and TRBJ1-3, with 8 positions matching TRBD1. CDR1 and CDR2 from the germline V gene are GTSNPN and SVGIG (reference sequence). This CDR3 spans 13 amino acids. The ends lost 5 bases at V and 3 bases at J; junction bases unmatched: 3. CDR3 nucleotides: TGTGCCTGGGGACAGGGTATTGGAAACACCATATATTTT. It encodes CAWGQGIGNTIYF.

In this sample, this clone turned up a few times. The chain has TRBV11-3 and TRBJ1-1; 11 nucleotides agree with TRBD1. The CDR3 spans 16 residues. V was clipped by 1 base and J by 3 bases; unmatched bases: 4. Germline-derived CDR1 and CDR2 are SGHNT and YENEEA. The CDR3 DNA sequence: TGTGCCAGCAGCTTAGGGAGGACAGGGGGCTACACTGAAGCTTTCTTT. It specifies CASSLGRTGGYTEAFF.